These 27 T cell receptor beta chains came from one sample sequenced in a study of cytomegalovirus exposure and HLA in healthy donors (TCRdb year 2017). The library was generated by the immunoSEQ multiplex PCR assay. For the multiplex PCR, a mixture combining 60 forward primers for TCR Vbeta segments and 13 reverse primers for TCR Jbeta segments was used. TCRdb took over this immuneACCESS table, retaining in-frame rearrangements with V and J assigned. Such tables are incomplete; in checked studies, under half of the missing clones stem from an unresolved V gene, and the remainder is unexplained. For this sample the table gives 150,000 to 200,000 clones, of which roughly 72% were detected only once. The ten largest clones capture 2% to 2.5% of the sample. The specimen was PBMCs. These receptors came from a woman in her 30s in good health and CMV-seropositive.

The chain recombines TRBV2 with TRBJ2-1, with D tentatively TRBD2 (7 bases). V was shortened by 6 bases and J by 4 bases, with 13 bases between the two germline ends. The CDR3 covers 14 residues. The germline gives CDR1 SNHLY, CDR2 FYNNEI. The DNA for the CDR3 is TGTGCCAGCAGCCGCAGGGGACTATACAATGAGCAGTTCTTC. This sequence encodes CASSRRGLYNEQFF.

This chain uses TRBV7-9 with TRBJ1-4; TRBD1 might be the D (5 bases). CDR3 size: 14 residues. Germline V gives CDR1 SEHNR, CDR2 FQNEAQ (reference sequence). The V and J ends lost 3 bases and 5 bases respectively, with 10 bases between them. As DNA, the CDR3 is TGTGCCAGCAGCTTGGACATTCAAAATGAAAAACTGTTTTTT. It yields the protein CASSLDIQNEKLFF.

The rearrangement joins TRBV4-3 to TRBJ2-4; the match to TRBD2 covers 11 bases. The CDR3 runs to 17 residues. Unmatched junction bases numbered 12, after V lost 0 bases and J lost 11 bases. CDR1 and CDR2 (germline): LGHNA, YSLEER. DNA of the CDR3: TGCGCCAGCAGCCAAGATGCGCTGGGGACTAGCGGCTTCCTTCAGTACTTC. Protein sequence: CASSQDALGTSGFLQYF.

The genes are TRBV5-4 and TRBJ1-2, with 9 bases identical to TRBD1. The CDR3 has 12 residues. From germline, CDR1 is SGHNT and CDR2 YYREEE (reference sequence). J was trimmed by 8 bases and V by 4 bases; bases with no gene match: 3. The CDR3 region is CASSQDRGGYTF. Here the CDR3 DNA reads TGTGCCAGCAGCCAGGACAGGGGCGGCTACACCTTC.

The chain joins TRBV2 to TRBJ1-6, with D maybe TRBD1 (6 bases). The ends were cut back, 6 bases at V and 9 bases at J, with 18 bases in the middle. Germline CDR1 reads SNHLY; CDR2 reads FYNNEI. The CDR3 consists of 15 residues. The DNA for the CDR3 is TGTGCCAGCAGGGGCCTACAGGGTGGAATTTCACCCCTCCACTTT. Translation: CASRGLQGGISPLHF.

This clone has more than one count but fewer than ten. J is TRBJ2-7 and V is TRBV19; TRBD1 matches at 7 bases. This CDR3 contains 14 residues. Losses at the gene ends were 4 bases for V and 1 base for J; bases not matched to a gene: 4. Germline lookup yields CDR1 LNHDA and CDR2 SQIVND (reference sequence). The CDR3 DNA reads TGTGCCAGTAGTACTTCCAGGGGGTCCTACGAGCAGTACTTC. Translation: CASSTSRGSYEQYF. The complete variable domain, with remaining parts taken from reference TRBV19 and TRBJ2-7, reads DGGITQSPKYLFRKEGQNVTLSCEQNLNHDAMYWYRQDPGQGLRLIYYSQIVNDFQKGDIAEGYSVSREKKESFPLTVTSAQKNPTAFYLCASSTSRGSYEQYFGPGTRLTVT.

This clone was observed once. The gene calls are TRBV5-1 and TRBJ2-5; TRBD2 is a possible D gene (5 bases). The V end lost 4 bases, the J end lost 5 bases, and 12 bases lay between the germline ends. CDR3 length: 13 amino acids. Per the germline V gene, CDR1 is SGHRS and CDR2 is YFSETQ. CDR3 region: CASSGGPLETQYF. DNA of the CDR3: TGCGCCAGCAGCGGAGGACCGCTCGAGACCCAGTACTTC.

The chain joins TRBV28 to TRBJ1-4, with 9 nucleotides matching TRBD1. The CDR3 consists of 15 residues. V gave up 5 bases and J gave up 7 bases; unmatched junction bases: 8. Germline-derived CDR1 and CDR2 are MDHEN and SYDVKM. This chain's CDR3 is CASSTAGTGIEKLFF. The CDR3 nucleotides are TGTGCCAGCAGTACCGCGGGGACAGGGATTGAAAAACTGTTTTTT.

This chain links TRBV28 with TRBJ1-4; maybe TRBD1 (5 bases). The germline gives CDR1 MDHEN, CDR2 SYDVKM. V was shortened by 2 bases and J by 7 bases, with 14 bases between the two germline ends. The CDR3 totals 15 residues. CDR3 bases: TGTGCCAGCAGTTTAGCGGGGGACTATCTTGAAAAACTGTTTTTT. Translated: CASSLAGDYLEKLFF.

This chain uses TRBV5-4 with TRBJ2-7; possibly TRBD2 for D (6 bases). V lost 4 bases to trimming and J lost 0 bases, with 11 bases between them. The CDR3 is 14 residues long. CDR1 is SGHNT, CDR2 YYREEE, per germline (reference sequence). The CDR3 loop reads CASSRDSASYEQYF. In DNA, the CDR3 is TGTGCCAGCAGCCGGGACTCAGCCTCCTACGAGCAGTACTTC.

The chain combines TRBV10-3 with TRBJ1-6; D might be TRBD1 (6 bases). V was shortened by 6 bases and J by 7 bases, with 13 bases between the two germline ends. This CDR3 has 14 amino acids. CDR1 ENHRY and CDR2 SYGVKD come from the germline V gene. The CDR3 DNA follows: TGTGCCATCAGACAGGACAGCCCCAATTCACCCCTCCACTTT. Encoded protein: CAIRQDSPNSPLHF.

This clone was seen once. The rearrangement joins TRBV4-3 to TRBJ2-2, with 9 bases identical to TRBD1. Germline V gene sequence: CDR1 LGHNA, CDR2 YSLEER. CDR3 size: 16 residues. V was pared by 2 bases and J by 5 bases, with 6 bases of the junction left unmatched. The CDR3 region has the DNA TGCGCCAGCAGCCAAACCTGGACAGGGGTAACCGGGGAGCTGTTTTTT. The encoded protein is CASSQTWTGVTGELFF.

V usage is TRBV6-5 and J usage is TRBJ2-7; 8 bases agree with TRBD1. The J segment lost 2 bases and the V segment lost 0 bases, leaving 0 bases of the junction unmatched. The CDR3 is 14 residues long. The V gene's germline CDR1 is MNHEY and CDR2 SVGAGI. The CDR3 nucleotides are TGTGCCAGCAGTTACTCGACAGGGGCCTACGAGCAGTACTTC. Amino acids: CASSYSTGAYEQYF.

This chain links TRBV19 with TRBJ2-3; 7 bases are shared with TRBD1. This CDR3 has 13 amino acids. J was trimmed by 4 bases and V by 6 bases; bases with no gene match: 4. Germline values: CDR1 LNHDA, CDR2 SQIVND (reference sequence). The chain's CDR3 is CASRRQGADTQYF. The CDR3 bases are TGTGCCAGTAGAAGACAGGGAGCAGATACGCAGTATTTT.

The chain has TRBV7-9 and TRBJ1-2; 8 bases fit TRBD1. The germline gives CDR1 SEHNR, CDR2 FQNEAQ (reference sequence). The CDR3 is 15 amino acids. V gave up 5 bases and J gave up 0 bases; unmatched junction bases: 5. This CDR3 is CASSPQGAANYGYTF. Here the CDR3 DNA reads TGTGCCAGCAGCCCCCAGGGGGCGGCTAACTATGGCTACACCTTC.

The rearrangement links TRBV27 to TRBJ2-7; 11 bases match TRBD2. The CDR3 is made up of 14 amino acids. Germline loops: CDR1 MNHEY, CDR2 SMNVEV (reference sequence). After removal of 5 bases from V and 6 bases from J, the junction contained 6 bases not matched to a gene. The CDR3 spells CASSTSGGLFEQYF. The CDR3, as DNA: TGTGCCAGCAGTACTAGCGGGGGCCTCTTCGAGCAGTACTTC.

The J gene is TRBJ2-1, the V gene TRBV29-1; 11 bases match TRBD1. Trimming cost V 5 bases and J 4 bases; bases outside gene matches: 13. The length of the CDR3 is 17 residues. Germline assignment: CDR1 SQVTM and CDR2 ANQGSEA. The CDR3 spells CSVPDTLDRGLYNEQFF. CDR3 bases: TGCAGCGTTCCCGATACCTTGGACAGGGGGCTGTACAATGAGCAGTTCTTC.

The V and J genes are TRBV18 and TRBJ2-1, with D possibly TRBD1 on 7 matching bases. The V gene's germline CDR1 is KGHSH and CDR2 LQKENI. Trimming took off 3 bases at V and 6 bases at J, with 18 bases between the two ends. The CDR3 is 16 residues long. DNA of the CDR3: TGTGCCAGCTCACCTCTCCTGGGGCAGGGGGGCAATGAGCAGTTCTTC. The encoded protein is CASSPLLGQGGNEQFF.

J is TRBJ1-5 and V is TRBV28; D perhaps matches TRBD1 (6 bases). Germline V gene lookup returns CDR1 MDHEN and CDR2 SYDVKM. This CDR3 spans 18 amino acids. V dropped 5 bases and J dropped 4 bases, with 24 bases sitting between them. The CDR3 loop reads CASSPSNTEQGFNQPQHF. The CDR3 region has the DNA TGTGCCAGCAGTCCCTCAAATACCGAACAGGGATTTAATCAGCCCCAGCATTTT. The full variable domain, with the rest looked up from reference TRBV28 and TRBJ1-5, is DVKVTQSSRYLVKRTGEKVFLECVQDMDHENMFWYRQDPGLGLRLIYFSYDVKMKEKGDIPEGYSVSREKKERFSLILESASTNQTSMYLCASSPSNTEQGFNQPQHFGDGTRLSIL.

The chain joins TRBV4-3 to TRBJ2-5, with D tentatively TRBD2 (5 bases). Germline-derived CDR1 and CDR2 are LGHNA and YSLEER. With 1 base removed from V and 0 bases from J, the gap between germline ends came to 9 bases. The CDR3 sequence is 15 residues long. CDR3 DNA sequence: TGCGCCAGCAGCCAAGGACGGGGATACCAAGAGACCCAGTACTTC. This translates into CASSQGRGYQETQYF.

The chain has TRBV5-6 and TRBJ2-3; D unresolved. Germline assignment: CDR1 SGHDT and CDR2 YYEEEE. Trimming took off 4 bases at V and 4 bases at J, with 13 bases between the two ends. This CDR3 contains 14 residues. The CDR3 here is CASSLEFRSDTQYF. The CDR3 coding sequence is TGTGCCAGCAGCCTAGAATTTCGGTCAGATACGCAGTATTTT.

In nucleotides, the CDR3 is TGTGCCAGCTCACCACCTAGTCAGGGCACCTATGGCTACACCTTC. Amino acids: CASSPPSQGTYGYTF. V usage is TRBV18 and J usage is TRBJ1-2, with D possibly matching TRBD1 (5 bases). V shed 0 bases and J shed 4 bases, with 12 bases lying between them. Germline V CDR1 and CDR2: KGHSH, LQKENI. The CDR3 contains 15 residues.

This clone was seen a handful of times. The chain uses TRBV5-4 and TRBJ1-1, with a possible D match to TRBD1 (5 bases). The CDR3 contains 14 residues. Deletions cut 1 base from V and 8 bases from J, with 15 bases between. Germline CDR1 is SGHNT and CDR2 is YYREEE (reference sequence). The CDR3 reads CASSLYKGISEAFF. The CDR3 DNA reads TGTGCCAGCAGCTTGTATAAGGGGATATCCGAAGCTTTCTTT.

The CDR3: CASSIGQSYEQYF. In DNA form, the CDR3 reads TGTGCCAGTAGTATAGGACAGTCCTACGAGCAGTACTTC. The rearrangement links TRBV19 to TRBJ2-7; D may be TRBD1 (5 bases). The CDR3 spans 13 residues. From germline, CDR1 is LNHDA and CDR2 SQIVND (reference sequence). With 1 base removed from V and 1 base from J, the gap between germline ends came to 5 bases.

This clone has a handful of counts. The sample holds other DNA sequences that translate to the same CDR3. CDR3 in DNA: TGTGCCAGCTCACCGGAGGAGACCCAGTACTTC. It translates to CASSPEETQYF. The V and J genes are TRBV18 and TRBJ2-5; D remains ambiguous. V shed 3 bases and J shed 5 bases, with 4 bases lying between them. Germline CDR1 and CDR2: KGHSH and LQKENI. The CDR3 has 11 residues.

The chain is built from TRBV2 and TRBJ1-5; D may be TRBD1 (5 bases). The CDR3 extends over 15 amino acids. Trimming cost V 6 bases and J 8 bases, with 20 bases left between them. Germline CDR1 SNHLY, CDR2 FYNNEI. In DNA, the CDR3 is TGTGCCAGCAGGGTGACCTCGGCCGGGGGAGAGCCCCAGCATTTT. This translates into CASRVTSAGGEPQHF.

The V gene is TRBV2, the J gene TRBJ1-5; TRBD1 might be the D (5 bases). Germline V gives CDR1 SNHLY, CDR2 FYNNEI. This CDR3 is 14 amino acids long. V was cut by 3 bases and J by 4 bases, with 10 bases left in between. CDR3 in DNA: TGTGCCAGCAGTGAGACAGAGAAAAATCAGCCCCAGCATTTT. This translates into CASSETEKNQPQHF.